These 25 T cell receptor beta chains share one sample of origin, sequenced in a study of Ad26.COV2.S vaccination and SARS-CoV-2 variants. Treatment described: approximately 18 received Ad26.COV2.S at low or high dose, single or two shots; several received placebo; per-sample allocation not given. Each sample was drawn 63 days after the first injection (of vaccine or placebo). Here immunoSEQ multiplex PCR was the method, and the copy in TCRdb shows in-frame clones only, minus some. The table has 350,000 to 500,000 clones, 75% to 95% seen once. The material sequenced was peripheral blood, taken in a trial of Ad26.COV2.S vaccine versus placebo. The receptors stem from a person aged 18-65 years who received the Ad26.COV2.S COVID-19 vaccine or a placebo.

The chain recombines TRBV19 with TRBJ2-7; 14 bases fit TRBD2. The CDR3 runs 17 residues. Germline lookup yields CDR1 LNHDA and CDR2 SQIVND (reference sequence). The V gene end was trimmed by 1 base and the J gene end by 2 bases; junction bases not matched to a gene: 4. For the CDR3, the DNA is TGTGCCAGTAGTATAGCCGGACTAGCGGGAGGTGCCTACGAGCAGTACTTC. Its translation is CASSIAGLAGGAYEQYF.

The genes are TRBV6-6 and TRBJ1-5; D remains ambiguous. Trimming took off 2 bases at V and 3 bases at J, with 8 bases between the two ends. CDR3 size: 14 residues. From germline, CDR1 is MNHNY and CDR2 SVGAGI (reference sequence). The CDR3 loop is CASSYSHLNQPQHF. The CDR3 region has the DNA TGTGCCAGCAGTTACAGCCACCTCAATCAGCCCCAGCATTTT.

This chain connects TRBV5-1 to TRBJ2-7; perhaps TRBD1 as D (5 bases). The CDR3 runs 14 residues. Trimming shortened V by 4 bases and J by 0 bases, and 11 bases separated the two germline ends. Per germline, CDR1 SGHRS and CDR2 YFSETQ. CDR3 coding DNA: TGCGCCAGCAGCCTTACAGGTGCCTCCTACGAGCAGTACTTC. Amino acids: CASSLTGASYEQYF. The variable domain in full, with the rest retrieved from reference TRBV5-1 and TRBJ2-7, is KAGVTQTPRYLIKTRGQQVTLSCSPISGHRSVSWYQQTPGQGLQFLFEYFSETQRNKGNFPGRFSGRQFSNSRSEMNVSTLELGDSALYLCASSLTGASYEQYFGPGTRLTVT.

The CDR3 sequence: CASSLASGSSEQYF. The CDR3 coding sequence is TGTGCCAGCAGCTTGGCTAGCGGGAGTTCCGAGCAGTACTTC. This chain joins TRBV5-4 and TRBJ2-7, with 10 bases matching TRBD2. This CDR3 region has 14 residues. Germline CDR1 SGHNT, CDR2 YYREEE (reference sequence). V shed 0 bases, J shed 6 bases, and the junction held 3 bases outside the gene matches. Looking up the rest from reference TRBV5-4 and TRBJ2-7 gives the full variable domain: ETGVTQSPTHLIKTRGQQVTLRCSSQSGHNTVSWYQQALGQGPQFIFQYYREEENGRGNFPPRFSGLQFPNYSSELNVNALELDDSALYLCASSLASGSSEQYFGPGTRLTVT.

Notes on this clone: Within the sample, other DNA sequences also encode this same CDR3. This chain joins TRBV11-3 and TRBJ1-1, with D tentatively TRBD1 (6 bases). The CDR3 runs to 13 residues. With 5 bases removed from V and 1 base from J, the gap between germline ends came to 8 bases. Germline CDR1 is SGHNT and CDR2 is YENEEA. Here the CDR3 DNA reads TGTGCCAGCAGCGTCAGGGGGAACACTGAAGCTTTCTTT. It translates to CASSVRGNTEAFF.

This chain's CDR3 is CASSLVGGPPLNTEAFF. The CDR3 bases are TGTGCCAGCAGCTTAGTGGGTGGGCCCCCATTGAACACTGAAGCTTTCTTT. The chain links TRBV7-9 to TRBJ1-1, with no clear D. With 1 base removed from V and 0 bases from J, the gap between germline ends came to 15 bases. The CDR3 runs to 17 residues. Germline V lookup: CDR1 SEHNR, CDR2 FQNEAQ (reference sequence).

The rearrangement links TRBV5-4 to TRBJ2-6, with 8 bases lining up with TRBD1. CDR3 length: 17 amino acids. Germline V gives CDR1 SGHNT, CDR2 YYREEE (reference sequence). J lost 0 bases, V lost 4 bases, and 6 bases had no gene match. In DNA form, the CDR3 reads TGTGCCAGCAGCGCCGACAGGGGCCCCTCTGGGGCCAACGTCCTGACTTTC. Amino acid sequence: CASSADRGPSGANVLTF.

This clone was observed a handful of times. This chain links TRBV7-6 with TRBJ2-7, with 7 bases aligning to TRBD2. CDR1 and CDR2 (germline): SGHVS, FNYEAQ. Trimming at V came to 4 bases and at J to 2 bases, leaving 2 bases not matched to a gene. The CDR3 has 13 residues. The CDR3 bases are TGTGCCAGCAGCTACGGACTAGCCTACGAGCAGTACTTC. It yields the protein CASSYGLAYEQYF.

V is TRBV9 and J is TRBJ2-1, with a tentative D call TRBD2 (5 bases). Between the trimmed V and J ends, which lost 4 bases and 3 bases, there was a span of 11 bases. The CDR3 totals 14 residues. CDR1 is SGDLS and CDR2 is YYNGEE in the germline V gene. The CDR3 coding sequence is TGTGCCAGCAGCCCCTCTGGACTCTACAATGAGCAGTTCTTC. As protein: CASSPSGLYNEQFF. Full variable domain (outside the CDR3, taken from reference TRBV9 and TRBJ2-1): DSGVTQTPKHLITATGQRVTLRCSPRSGDLSVYWYQQSLDQGLQFLIQYYNGEERAKGNILERFSAQQFPDLHSELNLSSLELGDSALYFCASSPSGLYNEQFFGPGTRLTVL.

The rearrangement links TRBV11-2 to TRBJ2-1; D is unresolved. The length of the CDR3 is 13 residues. V was trimmed by 5 bases and J by 4 bases, leaving 9 bases between them. The V gene's germline CDR1 is SGHAT and CDR2 FQNNGV. CDR3 DNA: TGTGCCAGCAGCCCCCGAGAATACAATGAGCAGTTCTTC. This gives the protein CASSPREYNEQFF.

This chain connects TRBV5-1 to TRBJ2-2; TRBD2 matches 8 bases. Germline V gene sequence: CDR1 SGHRS, CDR2 YFSETQ. The V and J ends lost 4 bases and 5 bases, in that order; junction bases with no gene match: 10. The CDR3 sequence is 16 residues long. The CDR3 protein is CASSAPGTRYTGELFF. The DNA of the CDR3 is TGCGCCAGCAGCGCCCCCGGGACTAGATATACCGGGGAGCTGTTTTTT. The full variable domain, rest sourced from reference TRBV5-1 and TRBJ2-2, is KAGVTQTPRYLIKTRGQQVTLSCSPISGHRSVSWYQQTPGQGLQFLFEYFSETQRNKGNFPGRFSGRQFSNSRSEMNVSTLELGDSALYLCASSAPGTRYTGELFFGEGSRLTVL.

The rearrangement joins TRBV19 to TRBJ1-5, with D perhaps TRBD1 (5 bases). The CDR3 runs 17 residues. Germline V lookup: CDR1 LNHDA, CDR2 SQIVND (reference sequence). Trimming left V 6 bases short and J 5 bases short, with 23 bases between. CDR3 DNA sequence: TGTGCCAGTAGGCAAGGGGCAGGGCTTAAGGGGTATCAGCCCCAGCATTTT. Amino acid sequence: CASRQGAGLKGYQPQHF.

The chain is built from TRBV12-3 or TRBV12-4 and TRBJ2-7; no reliable D call. The CDR3 contains 13 residues. V gave up 3 bases and J gave up 4 bases, with 10 bases separating them. DNA of the CDR3: TGTGCCAGCAGTTTGCTGTTTGCTTACGAGCAGTACTTC. Translated, it gives CASSLLFAYEQYF.

This sequence joins TRBV5-8 and TRBJ2-1; TRBD1 aligns across 10 bases. The V gene end was trimmed by 7 bases and the J gene end by 4 bases; junction bases not matched to a gene: 5. The CDR3 length is 14 residues. Germline V gene data show CDR1 as SGHTS and CDR2 as YDEGEE. This chain's CDR3 is CASEGQGSYNEQFF. For the CDR3, the DNA is TGTGCCAGCGAGGGACAGGGGTCTTACAATGAGCAGTTCTTC.

V is TRBV20-1 and J is TRBJ1-3, with D unclear. The CDR3 is made up of 14 amino acids. Trimming cost V 3 bases and J 2 bases, with 11 bases left between them. Germline V gene lookup returns CDR1 DFQATT and CDR2 SNEGSKA (reference sequence). The CDR3 loop is CSASMRTPGNTIYF. The CDR3, as DNA: TGCAGTGCTAGTATGCGGACTCCTGGAAACACCATATATTTT.

The CDR3 is CASSEILTDTQYF. The CDR3, as DNA: TGTGCCAGCAGTGAAATCCTCACAGATACGCAGTATTTT. V and J are TRBV25-1 and TRBJ2-3; D is unclear. The CDR3 has 13 residues. Germline-derived CDR1 and CDR2 are MGHDK and SYGVNS. Trimming removed 2 bases from V and 2 bases from J, with 5 bases in between.

The rearrangement joins TRBV6-5 to TRBJ2-1; D unresolved. The CDR3 length is 13 residues. Germline V lookup: CDR1 MNHEY, CDR2 SVGAGI. Trimming removed 5 bases from V and 8 bases from J, with 13 bases in between. CDR3: CASSTQVGHEQFF. Written as DNA, the CDR3 is TGTGCCAGCAGTACTCAGGTGGGCCATGAGCAGTTCTTC.

In the case of this clone: This same CDR3 is encoded by further DNA sequences in the sample. The chain has TRBV28 and TRBJ2-7, with TRBD1 matching 9 bases. The CDR3 is 14 amino acids. V was pared by 5 bases and J by 1 base, with 3 bases of the junction left unmatched. Germline V gives CDR1 MDHEN, CDR2 SYDVKM. The CDR3 DNA is TGTGCCAGCAGTACCGGGACAGGGTCCTACGAGCAGTACTTC. Translation: CASSTGTGSYEQYF. The full variable domain, with the rest looked up from reference TRBV28 and TRBJ2-7, is DVKVTQSSRYLVKRTGEKVFLECVQDMDHENMFWYRQDPGLGLRLIYFSYDVKMKEKGDIPEGYSVSREKKERFSLILESASTNQTSMYLCASSTGTGSYEQYFGPGTRLTVT.

This clone appeared a few times. The chain couples TRBV6-5 to TRBJ1-6; D not resolved. The CDR3 length is 14 residues. The V and J ends lost 5 bases and 7 bases respectively, with 12 bases between them. Germline CDR1 reads MNHEY; CDR2 reads SVGAGI. CDR3 nucleotides: TGTGCCAGCAGTCAACGGGCAGAAAATTCACCCCTCCACTTT. Translation gives CASSQRAENSPLHF.

This chain connects TRBV6-2 or TRBV6-3 to TRBJ2-1; no clear D gene. V lost 8 bases and J 5 bases, leaving 13 bases between the germline ends. Per the germline V gene, CDR1 is MNHEY and CDR2 is SVGEGT. CDR3 length: 13 amino acids. The CDR3 DNA reads as TGTGCCAGCGGTTTGAGGTCTCACAATGAGCAGTTCTTC. It codes for CASGLRSHNEQFF.

The chain uses TRBV15 and TRBJ1-4; D ambiguous. Germline CDR1 reads LNHNV; CDR2 reads YYDKDF (reference sequence). This CDR3 contains 16 residues. The V and J ends lost 1 base and 4 bases respectively, with 13 bases between them. The CDR3: CATSRVGPGFNEKLFF. The CDR3 coding sequence is TGTGCCACCAGCAGAGTAGGTCCGGGTTTTAATGAAAAACTGTTTTTT.

V and J are TRBV25-1 and TRBJ1-1; a weak D match, TRBD1 (6 bases). Germline-derived CDR1 and CDR2 are MGHDK and SYGVNS. The V and J ends lost 3 bases and 11 bases respectively, with 13 bases between them. CDR3 length: 12 amino acids. The CDR3, as DNA: TGTGCCAGCAGTGATTACACAGGGATCGCTTTCTTT. It codes for CASSDYTGIAFF.

The chain is built from TRBV28 and TRBJ1-2, with 9 bases matching TRBD1. CDR3 size: 13 residues. CDR1 is MDHEN and CDR2 is SYDVKM in the germline V gene. With V trimmed by 5 bases and J by 8 bases, 6 bases remained unmatched. CDR3 residues: CASSDGQGTGYTF. The CDR3 nucleotides read TGTGCCAGCAGTGACGGACAGGGGACCGGCTACACCTTC.

This rearrangement joins TRBV15 to TRBJ2-3; D uncertain. Germline CDR1 LNHNV, CDR2 YYDKDF (reference sequence). The ends were cut back, 2 bases at V and 6 bases at J, with 24 bases in the middle. The CDR3 length is 18 residues. The CDR3, as DNA: TGTGCCACCAGCAGATCCGCAATCTCGGGTCGAGACGGGGATACGCAGTATTTT. Amino acid sequence: CATSRSAISGRDGDTQYF.

This clone was found a few times. The chain uses TRBV4-1 and TRBJ1-6; 7 bases agree with TRBD1. This CDR3 comprises 14 residues. V gave up 4 bases and J gave up 6 bases; unmatched junction bases: 3. Germline V gene sequence: CDR1 MGHRA, CDR2 YSYEKL. CDR3 residues: CASSLRDSNSPLHF. CDR3 DNA: TGCGCCAGCAGCCTCCGGGACAGTAATTCACCCCTCCACTTT.